The 26 T cell receptor beta chains reported below all come from one sample, sequenced in a study of identical twins. MiXCR was run by TCRdb on the 5' RACE reads, yielding one entry per CDR3 protein. Among 200,000 to 250,000 distinct CDR3 sequences, 7% to 8.5% were seen once, and the ten largest hold under 6%. The sample also formed part of further work on yellow fever vaccine responses in identical twins.

The sample consisted of CD8+ T cells sorted from blood. These TCRs come from a young woman in good health.

This clonotype was observed a few times. CDR3 protein: CSVEQGGSYEQYF. The CDR3 DNA is TGCAGCGTTGAACAGGGGGGGTCCTACGAGCAGTACTTC. This sequence joins TRBV29-1 and TRBJ2-7; D is possibly TRBD1 or TRBD2 (7 bases each). Trimming pared 2 bases from V and 1 base from J, leaving 9 bases between. The CDR3 totals 13 residues. Germline CDR1 reads SQVTM; CDR2 reads ANQGSEA.

This clonotype appeared many times. V is TRBV28 and J is TRBJ1-4, with TRBD1 identical over 11 bases. Germline V gives CDR1 MDHEN, CDR2 SYDVKM. V lost 4 bases to trimming and J lost 7 bases; unmatched junction nucleotides: 17. This CDR3 contains 19 residues. CDR3 sequence (DNA): TGTGCCAGCAGTTCACCGCCCGGGACAGGGGGAGGTATTGGTGAAAAACTGTTTTTT. It encodes CASSSPPGTGGGIGEKLFF. The entire variable domain, with the rest obtained from reference TRBV28 and TRBJ1-4, is as follows: DVKVTQSSRYLVKRTGEKVFLECVQDMDHENMFWYRQDPGLGLRLIYFSYDVKMKEKGDIPEGYSVSREKKERFSLILESASTNQTSMYLCASSSPPGTGGGIGEKLFFGSGTQLSVL.

This clonotype was observed many times. The chain is built from TRBV12-3 or TRBV12-4 and TRBJ2-7; 7 nucleotides line up with TRBD1. Trimming at V came to 4 bases and at J to 2 bases, leaving 5 bases not matched to a gene. The CDR3 is 14 residues long. The CDR3 DNA reads TGTGCCAGCAGTTACCGGGACAGACCCTACGAGCAGTACTTC. The encoded protein is CASSYRDRPYEQYF.

The chain uses TRBV24-1 and TRBJ2-1, with D tentatively TRBD1 or TRBD2 (5 bases each). This CDR3 has 12 amino acids. V was trimmed by 9 bases and J by 7 bases, leaving 12 bases between them. CDR1 and CDR2 from the germline V gene are KGHDR and SFDVKD. The CDR3 DNA reads as TGTGCCACCGGAGAGGGGTTGAATGAGCAGTTCTTC. It codes for CATGEGLNEQFF.

This clonotype was counted only a few times. This chain links TRBV27 with TRBJ2-7; TRBD1 matches 10 bases. The CDR3 spans 15 residues. The trim removed 5 bases at V and 3 bases at J, leaving 7 bases unmatched. In germline, CDR1 is MNHEY, CDR2 SMNVEV (reference sequence). The chain's CDR3 is CASSPTGTGVYEQYF. As DNA, the CDR3 is TGTGCCAGCAGTCCCACCGGGACAGGGGTCTACGAGCAGTACTTC.

The rearrangement uses TRBV3-1 and TRBJ2-7; 10 bases are a match to TRBD1. With 3 bases clipped from V and 3 bases from J, the junction kept 5 bases outside the gene matches. Per the germline V gene, CDR1 is LGHDT and CDR2 is YNNKEL (reference sequence). The CDR3 runs to 15 residues. The CDR3 region is CASSHDRGLSYEQYF. The CDR3 bases are TGTGCCAGCAGCCACGACAGGGGGCTTAGCTACGAGCAGTACTTC.

This clonotype was seen only a few times. One junction end disagrees with the germline gene, perhaps due to a read error. The chain combines TRBV18 with TRBJ1-2; D is undetermined. The V gene's germline CDR1 is KGHSH and CDR2 LQKENI. The CDR3 is made up of 14 amino acids. The CDR3: CASSPHHRTFSKPF. The CDR3 DNA is TGTGCCAGCTCACCACATCACAGAACTTTTTCCAAACCCTTC.

This clonotype came up once. The chain uses TRBV13 and TRBJ2-1; D not resolved. Germline CDR1 and CDR2: PRHDT and FYEKMQ (reference sequence). Trimming shortened V by 0 bases and J by 2 bases, and 11 bases separated the two germline ends. CDR3 length: 16 amino acids. The CDR3 loop is CASSLGLNPPYNEQFF. Written as DNA, the CDR3 is TGTGCCAGCAGCTTAGGCCTTAACCCACCCTACAATGAGCAGTTCTTC.

This clonotype was seen only a few times. The J gene is TRBJ1-4, the V gene TRBV28; D not resolved. Germline V gene data show CDR1 as MDHEN and CDR2 as SYDVKM. The V and J ends lost 5 bases and 3 bases respectively, with 13 bases between them. The CDR3 extends over 15 amino acids. The CDR3 region is CASSGRRIANEKLFF. The CDR3 DNA is TGTGCCAGCAGTGGTCGGAGGATAGCTAATGAAAAACTGTTTTTT. The variable domain in full, completed from reference TRBV28 and TRBJ1-4, reads DVKVTQSSRYLVKRTGEKVFLECVQDMDHENMFWYRQDPGLGLRLIYFSYDVKMKEKGDIPEGYSVSREKKERFSLILESASTNQTSMYLCASSGRRIANEKLFFGSGTQLSVL.

This clonotype was recorded a few times. V gene TRBV7-6 combines with J gene TRBJ2-7; D unresolved. V shed 5 bases and J shed 3 bases, with 17 bases lying between them. The V gene's germline CDR1 is SGHVS and CDR2 FNYEAQ. The CDR3 consists of 15 residues. Here the CDR3 DNA reads TGTGCCAGCAGCCAATCCAATAGGGCCGGCTACGAGCAGTACTTC. This translates into CASSQSNRAGYEQYF.

This clonotype was seen a few times. This chain links TRBV7-8 with TRBJ2-1; a possible D gene is TRBD2 (6 bases). The V end was cut by 4 bases, the J end by 4 bases, with 20 bases between. This CDR3 comprises 17 residues. The germline gives CDR1 SGHVS, CDR2 FQNEAQ. CDR3 bases: TGTGCCAGCAGCTCCAGAGGGCGGCTAGCGCAGTACAATGAGCAGTTCTTC. It codes for CASSSRGRLAQYNEQFF. The whole variable domain, filled in from reference TRBV7-8 and TRBJ2-1, reads GAGVSQSPRYKVAKRGQDVALRCDPISGHVSLFWYQQALGQGPEFLTYFQNEAQLDKSGLPSDRFFAERPEGSVSTLKIQRTQQEDSAVYLCASSSRGRLAQYNEQFFGPGTRLTVL.

The chain combines TRBV27 with TRBJ2-7; D gene uncertain. The CDR3 is made up of 14 amino acids. Germline CDR1 MNHEY, CDR2 SMNVEV (reference sequence). Trimming pared 5 bases from V and 2 bases from J, leaving 13 bases between. The CDR3 here is CASSLSPTPYEQYF. The CDR3 coding sequence is TGTGCCAGCAGTCTCTCCCCTACCCCCTACGAGCAGTACTTC.

This clonotype was counted only a few times. The J gene is TRBJ2-7, the V gene TRBV5-6; 12 bases line up with TRBD1. J lost 6 bases, V lost 4 bases, and 8 bases had no gene match. From germline, CDR1 is SGHDT and CDR2 YYEEEE. The CDR3 is made up of 15 amino acids. CDR3 nucleotides: TGTGCCAGCAGCCTGGGACAGGGGGCGCGGTTCGAGCAGTACGTC. Residues: CASSLGQGARFEQYV.

This clonotype came up a few times. The chain joins TRBV27 to TRBJ2-5, with 8 bases fitting TRBD1. Trimming cost V 5 bases and J 2 bases; bases outside gene matches: 7. The germline CDR1 and CDR2 sequences are MNHEY and SMNVEV (reference sequence). The CDR3 is 15 amino acids. The CDR3: CASSARDRPQETQYF. CDR3 coding DNA: TGTGCCAGCAGTGCCCGGGACAGGCCTCAAGAGACCCAGTACTTC.

This clonotype was seen at least ten times. This chain uses TRBV3-1 with TRBJ2-1, with D unclear. Trimming shortened V by 4 bases and J by 5 bases, and 9 bases separated the two germline ends. CDR1 is LGHDT and CDR2 is YNNKEL in the germline V gene (reference sequence). CDR3 size: 13 residues. CDR3: CASSPDINNEQFF. Here the CDR3 DNA reads TGTGCCAGCAGCCCCGACATAAACAATGAGCAGTTCTTC.

This clonotype was counted only a few times. V is TRBV9 and J is TRBJ2-2, with D unresolved. V lost 1 base and J 6 bases, leaving 10 bases between the germline ends. The CDR3 is 14 residues long. Germline CDR1 reads SGDLS; CDR2 reads YYNGEE. CDR3 sequence: CASSVSGGPGELFF. DNA of the CDR3: TGTGCCAGCAGCGTAAGTGGCGGTCCCGGGGAGCTGTTTTTT.

This clonotype was recorded many times. The chain is built from TRBV24-1 and TRBJ2-7; 7 positions match TRBD2. The V segment lost 2 bases and the J segment 3 bases; nucleotides outside the gene matches: 6. The CDR3 is 15 residues long. Germline values: CDR1 KGHDR, CDR2 SFDVKD. CDR3 in DNA: TGTGCCACCAGTGATTCGTCTAGCGGTCGCTACGAGCAGTACTTC. Protein product: CATSDSSSGRYEQYF.

This clonotype has ten or more counts. The V and J genes are TRBV4-1 and TRBJ1-6, with TRBD1 identical over 7 bases. Germline lookup yields CDR1 MGHRA and CDR2 YSYEKL. This CDR3 has 17 amino acids. Germline trimming cut 4 bases from V and 0 bases from J; bases unmatched to any gene: 6. The CDR3 sequence: CASSPIQGSSYNSPLHF. The CDR3 DNA is TGCGCCAGCAGCCCAATACAGGGGAGCTCCTATAATTCACCCCTCCACTTT.

This clonotype was detected only a few times. The chain links TRBV9 to TRBJ2-1; D possibly matches TRBD1 or TRBD2 (5 bases each). Trimming cost V 1 base and J 3 bases, with 17 bases left between them. This CDR3 is built from 17 residues. CDR1 is SGDLS and CDR2 is YYNGEE in the germline V gene. Written as DNA, the CDR3 is TGTGCCAGCAGCGTAACGGGGACCGTGGGTTTCTACAATGAGCAGTTCTTC. Translating it yields CASSVTGTVGFYNEQFF.

This clonotype was detected ten times or more. CDR3 sequence (DNA): TGCGCCAGCAGCTTCGGGGGACAGAGCTCCTATAATTCACCCCTCCACTTT. Amino acids: CASSFGGQSSYNSPLHF. V usage is TRBV5-1 and J usage is TRBJ1-6, with 7 bases lining up with TRBD1. Per the germline V gene, CDR1 is SGHRS and CDR2 is YFSETQ. This CDR3 region has 17 residues. The junction had 5 bases not matched to a gene; V was cut back by 2 bases and J by 0 bases.

This clonotype has more than one count but fewer than ten. The chain recombines TRBV2 with TRBJ2-5, with D maybe TRBD2 (6 bases). Between the trimmed V and J ends, which lost 7 bases and 2 bases, there was a span of 8 bases. This CDR3 is 12 amino acids long. Germline CDR1 reads SNHLY; CDR2 reads FYNNEI. The DNA for the CDR3 is TGTGCCAGCATGGGACTTCAAGAGACCCAGTACTTC. It encodes CASMGLQETQYF.

The chain uses TRBV12-3 or TRBV12-4 and TRBJ2-1; the D is unclear. The CDR3 is made up of 14 amino acids. The ends were cut back, 7 bases at V and 4 bases at J, with 14 bases in the middle. CDR3 sequence (DNA): TGTGCCAGCACCAGCGCCGGGCCATACAATGAGCAGTTCTTC. It is translated as CASTSAGPYNEQFF.

V gene TRBV7-6 combines with J gene TRBJ2-1; D might be TRBD1 (6 bases). Trimming stripped 4 bases from V and 7 bases from J, with 17 bases between. Germline assignment: CDR1 SGHVS and CDR2 FNYEAQ. The CDR3 consists of 15 residues. This CDR3 is CASSSYPDRSNEQFF. Written as DNA, the CDR3 is TGTGCCAGCAGCTCCTATCCGGACAGATCAAATGAGCAGTTCTTC.

The CDR3 spells CASSQVERLHTDTQYF. The CDR3 nucleotides read TGCGCCAGCAGCCAAGTCGAGCGTTTACACACAGATACGCAGTATTTT. The rearrangement joins TRBV4-1 to TRBJ2-3; D gene unclear. This CDR3 region has 16 residues. Trimming took off 1 base at V and 2 bases at J, with 13 bases between the two ends. Germline lookup yields CDR1 MGHRA and CDR2 YSYEKL.

The CDR3 sequence is CASSGLAGNEEQYF. The CDR3 coding sequence is TGTGCCAGTAGTGGACTAGCGGGGAATGAAGAGCAGTACTTC. The rearrangement uses TRBV19 and TRBJ2-7, with TRBD2 matching over 12 bases. The CDR3 runs 14 residues. V was pared by 5 bases and J by 7 bases, with 6 bases of the junction left unmatched. Germline values: CDR1 LNHDA, CDR2 SQIVND (reference sequence). Variable domain in full (rest from reference TRBV19 and TRBJ2-7): DGGITQSPKYLFRKEGQNVTLSCEQNLNHDAMYWYRQDPGQGLRLIYYSQIVNDFQKGDIAEGYSVSREKKESFPLTVTSAQKNPTAFYLCASSGLAGNEEQYFGPGTRLTVT.

The chain couples TRBV28 to TRBJ2-7, with TRBD1 matching over 8 bases. This CDR3 has 13 amino acids. Unmatched junction bases numbered 5, after V lost 4 bases and J lost 6 bases. Germline CDR1 and CDR2: MDHEN and SYDVKM. This CDR3 reads CASSSRTGPEQYV. The CDR3 coding sequence is TGTGCCAGCAGTTCCCGGACAGGGCCCGAGCAGTACGTC.